This T cell receptor (beta chain) appears in the sequencing data of a study of CD8+ T cells in alopecia areata. Regarding this clone: As yet, its antigen is unknown.

Notes on the study in general: The study also sequences resident alphabeta T cells of normal skin in scalp samples.

The CDR3 sequence is 13 residues long. The V and J ends lost 2 bases and 1 base respectively, with 4 bases between them. The germline V gene encodes CDR1 SGHTA and CDR2 FQGTGA. It was cDNA, reverse transcribed from extracted RNA, that served as the sequencing template. Measured with immunoSEQ multiplex PCR; TCRdb has only the in-frame clones, and not every one. The sample records 60,000 to 70,000 clones, about 45% being singletons. Sequences were derived from CD8+ T cells sorted from blood, sampled at week 0. V is TRBV7-3 and J is TRBJ2-3; D not certain. This TCR was recovered from a human donor with alopecia areata. The CDR3 region is CASSLGGTDTQYF. CDR3 nucleotides: TGTGCCAGCAGCTTAGGCGGCACAGATACGCAGTATTTT.